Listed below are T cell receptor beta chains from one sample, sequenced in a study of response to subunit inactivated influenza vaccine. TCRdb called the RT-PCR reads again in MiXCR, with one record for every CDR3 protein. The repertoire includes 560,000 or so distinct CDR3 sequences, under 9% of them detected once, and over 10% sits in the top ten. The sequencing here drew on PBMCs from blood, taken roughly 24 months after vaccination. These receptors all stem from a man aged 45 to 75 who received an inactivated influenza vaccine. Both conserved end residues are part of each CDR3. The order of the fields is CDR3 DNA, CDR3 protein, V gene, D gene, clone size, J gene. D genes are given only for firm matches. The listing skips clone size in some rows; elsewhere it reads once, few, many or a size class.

CDR3 DNA: TGTGCCAGCAGCTCACCGGACGGTTCCTACGAGCAGTACTTC
CDR3 protein: CASSSPDGSYEQYF
V gene: TRBV7-9
D gene: -
clone size: -
J gene: TRBJ2-7

CDR3 DNA: TGCAGTGCTAGAGTTCCGGGGCGCCCTTCGGGCACTGAAGCTTTCTTT
CDR3 protein: CSARVPGRPSGTEAFF
V gene: TRBV20-1
D gene: -
clone size: few
J gene: TRBJ1-1

CDR3 DNA: TGTGCCAGCAGCGTAGCCATAGGGTATGAGCAGTTCTTC
CDR3 protein: CASSVAIGYEQFF
V gene: TRBV9
D gene: -
clone size: many
J gene: TRBJ2-1

CDR3 DNA: TGTGCCACCAGTCCCGGTTCAGCCTACAATGAGCAGTTCTTC
CDR3 protein: CATSPGSAYNEQFF
V gene: TRBV24-1
D gene: -
clone size: -
J gene: TRBJ2-1

CDR3 DNA: TGTGCCAGCAGCCATACTATTAGCGGGGGGGCCCCAGAGGGGCAGTTCTTC
CDR3 protein: CASSHTISGGAPEGQFF
V gene: TRBV7-8
D gene: TRBD2
clone size: many
J gene: TRBJ2-1

CDR3 DNA: TGTGCCAGCAGCATAACCTCGCCCAGGGAAGGTGAGCAGTTCTTC
CDR3 protein: CASSITSPREGEQFF
V gene: TRBV7-9
D gene: -
clone size: many
J gene: TRBJ2-1

CDR3 DNA: TGCGCCAGCAGCCGACAGGGGGCTTCCGAGACCCAGTACTTC
CDR3 protein: CASSRQGASETQYF
V gene: TRBV5-1
D gene: TRBD1
clone size: -
J gene: TRBJ2-5

CDR3 DNA: TGTGCCAGCAGCTTAGCCGGGACAGGGTGGGATACGCAGTATTTT
CDR3 protein: CASSLAGTGWDTQYF
V gene: TRBV7-2
D gene: TRBD1
clone size: -
J gene: TRBJ2-3

CDR3 DNA: TGTGCCAGCAGCTTAGCGGCTAGCGGGATCTCCTACGAGCAGTACTTC
CDR3 protein: CASSLAASGISYEQYF
V gene: TRBV7-2
D gene: TRBD2
clone size: -
J gene: TRBJ2-7

CDR3 DNA: TGTGCCAGCAGCTCCACGCTTATCATGAACACTGAAGCTTTCTTT
CDR3 protein: CASSSTLIMNTEAFF
V gene: TRBV7-2
D gene: -
clone size: -
J gene: TRBJ1-1

CDR3 DNA: TGCGCCAGCAGCTCCCTCCAGGGGGCCTACGAGCAGTACTTC
CDR3 protein: CASSSLQGAYEQYF
V gene: TRBV5-1
D gene: TRBD1
clone size: -
J gene: TRBJ2-7

CDR3 DNA: TGTGCCAGCAGCCCACATCGATGGACAGAGAGCGTTAGCGGGAGCGCCTACGAGCAGTACTTC
CDR3 protein: CASSPHRWTESVSGSAYEQYF
V gene: TRBV11-1
D gene: TRBD2
clone size: few
J gene: TRBJ2-7

CDR3 DNA: TGCAGTTACGAAATGGGACTAGCGGGACACAATGAGCAGTTCTTC
CDR3 protein: CSYEMGLAGHNEQFF
V gene: TRBV20-1
D gene: TRBD2
clone size: -
J gene: TRBJ2-1

CDR3 DNA: TGTGCCGCCGCGGGGGCAAGAATCACCTACAATGAGCAGTTCTTC
CDR3 protein: CAAAGARITYNEQFF
V gene: TRBV10-3
D gene: -
clone size: many
J gene: TRBJ2-1

CDR3 DNA: TGCAGTGCTAGAGATAGGGGCTCCAAGAGCTCCTATAATTCACCCCTCCACTTT
CDR3 protein: CSARDRGSKSSYNSPLHF
V gene: TRBV20-1
D gene: -
clone size: -
J gene: TRBJ1-6

CDR3 DNA: TGTGCCAGCGGAAACAGGGGGGGGTATGGCTACACCTTC
CDR3 protein: CASGNRGGYGYTF
V gene: TRBV7-2
D gene: TRBD1
clone size: -
J gene: TRBJ1-2

CDR3 DNA: TGCAGCGTCAAAGGGACGACCTATGGCTACACCTTC
CDR3 protein: CSVKGTTYGYTF
V gene: TRBV29-1
D gene: -
clone size: -
J gene: TRBJ1-2

CDR3 DNA: TGTGCCAGCAGGTCAAGTTCACCCCTCCACTTT
CDR3 protein: CASRSSSPLHF
V gene: TRBV6-6
D gene: -
clone size: -
J gene: TRBJ1-6

CDR3 DNA: TGCGCCAGCAGCTTGGACGGCAGCTATGTATCACAAGAGACCCAGTACTTC
CDR3 protein: CASSLDGSYVSQETQYF
V gene: TRBV5-1
D gene: -
clone size: -
J gene: TRBJ2-5

CDR3 DNA: TGTGCCAGCAGCCGGGCCTCGGTGACAGAAAATGAAAAACTGTTTTTT
CDR3 protein: CASSRASVTENEKLFF
V gene: TRBV9
D gene: -
clone size: -
J gene: TRBJ1-4

CDR3 DNA: TGCGCCAGCAGCCCCCATAGCGGGGCAAGCACAGATACGCAGTATTTT
CDR3 protein: CASSPHSGASTDTQYF
V gene: TRBV4-3
D gene: TRBD2
clone size: few
J gene: TRBJ2-3

CDR3 DNA: TGTGCCAGCAGTTTAGGTAAGGGTATAGCGAACACTGAAGCTTTCTTT
CDR3 protein: CASSLGKGIANTEAFF
V gene: TRBV12-3/TRBV12-4
D gene: -
clone size: few
J gene: TRBJ1-1

CDR3 DNA: TGTGCCAGCAGTTTAGACAGGGGACACAATCAGCCCCAGCATTTT
CDR3 protein: CASSLDRGHNQPQHF
V gene: TRBV12-3/TRBV12-4
D gene: TRBD1
clone size: few
J gene: TRBJ1-5

CDR3 DNA: TGCGCCAGCAGCTTCACGGCCGGGTCTGAGAAGGAGCAGTACTTC
CDR3 protein: CASSFTAGSEKEQYF
V gene: TRBV5-1
D gene: -
clone size: many
J gene: TRBJ2-7

CDR3 DNA: TGTGCCAGCAAGGGACAGGGGGGCACTGAAGCTTTCTTT
CDR3 protein: CASKGQGGTEAFF
V gene: TRBV2
D gene: TRBD1
clone size: -
J gene: TRBJ1-1

CDR3 DNA: TGTGCCAGCAGCGTAGTTCCTAGCGGGAGATTTACAGATACGCAGTATTTT
CDR3 protein: CASSVVPSGRFTDTQYF
V gene: TRBV9
D gene: TRBD2
clone size: few
J gene: TRBJ2-3

CDR3 DNA: TGTGCCAGCAGCCAAGCAACCAGGGAAAAACTGTTTTTT
CDR3 protein: CASSQATREKLFF
V gene: TRBV4-2
D gene: -
clone size: many
J gene: TRBJ1-4